These 11 T cell receptor beta chains were sequenced from one sample in a study of CD8 T cells in ankylosing spondylitis. TCRdb re-analysed the 5' RACE reads in MiXCR, keeping a single row per CDR3 protein. The data show about 300,000 distinct CDR3 sequences, 20% to 25% seen once. The sample consisted of blood, either unsorted or a sorted T cell fraction (not recorded which). These receptor sequences come from a female donor with ankylosing spondylitis or in good health (not recorded which).

This clonotype was detected only a few times. The chain uses TRBV7-2 and TRBJ2-7, with 13 positions matching TRBD2. Germline values: CDR1 SGHTA, CDR2 FQGNSA. This CDR3 is 14 amino acids long. Trimming cost V 5 bases and J 6 bases; bases outside gene matches: 4. For the CDR3, the DNA is TGTGCCAGCAGCGGACGACTAGCGGGAGGCGAGCAGTACTTC. Translation gives CASSGRLAGGEQYF.

This clonotype was counted many times. J is TRBJ2-1 and V is TRBV29-1; possibly TRBD1 for D (6 bases). The length of the CDR3 is 12 residues. Trimming removed 7 bases from V and 5 bases from J, with 12 bases in between. Germline CDR1 is SQVTM and CDR2 is ANQGSEA. The CDR3 DNA reads TGCAGCGGGACCAGGACAGACAATGAGCAGTTCTTC. Residues: CSGTRTDNEQFF.

This clonotype showed up just a few times. The chain carries TRBV7-2 and TRBJ2-3, with 8 bases aligning to TRBD2. Germline CDR1 is SGHTA and CDR2 is FQGNSA. V lost 1 base to trimming and J lost 6 bases; unmatched junction nucleotides: 6. The CDR3 contains 15 residues. Here the CDR3 DNA reads TGTGCCAGCAGCTTAGAACGGACTAGCTCCGATACGCAGTATTTT. Translating gives CASSLERTSSDTQYF.

This clonotype came up many times. The J gene is TRBJ1-1, the V gene TRBV7-9; unclear D gene. CDR1 is SEHNR and CDR2 is FQNEAQ in the germline V gene (reference sequence). Trimming took off 3 bases at V and 4 bases at J, with 6 bases between the two ends. The CDR3 length is 12 residues. CDR3 in amino acids: CASSLRLTEAFF. The CDR3 DNA reads as TGTGCCAGCAGCTTGAGGCTCACTGAAGCTTTCTTT.

This clonotype showed up just a few times. The gene calls are TRBV4-3 and TRBJ1-4; tentative D call: TRBD1 (5 bases). Germline CDR1 reads LGHNA; CDR2 reads YSLEER. The CDR3 runs to 14 residues. Trimming cost V 4 bases and J 2 bases, with 8 bases left between them. CDR3 nucleotides: TGCGCCAGCAGCCCGGGGGTCACTAATGAAAAACTGTTTTTT. This codes for CASSPGVTNEKLFF.

The rearrangement links TRBV6-5 to TRBJ2-2; D is perhaps TRBD2 (5 bases). CDR3 length equals 14 residues. V was shortened by 4 bases and J by 2 bases, with 8 bases between the two germline ends. Germline V gene lookup returns CDR1 MNHEY and CDR2 SVGAGI. CDR3 DNA: TGTGCCAGCAGTTCGGGATCTAACACCGGGGAGCTGTTTTTT. As protein: CASSSGSNTGELFF.

This chain connects TRBV21-1 to TRBJ2-7. TRBV21-1 is a listed pseudogene. This CDR3 comprises 13 residues. CDR3 DNA: TGTGCCAGCAGCAAGGCCGGTCGAGGCGAGCAGTACTTC. This translates into CASSKAGRGEQYF.

In this sample, this clonotype turned up a few times. The rearrangement uses TRBV9 and TRBJ2-5; 8 positions match TRBD2. Germline V CDR1 and CDR2: SGDLS, YYNGEE. With V trimmed by 4 bases and J by 5 bases, 10 bases remained unmatched. This CDR3 spans 15 amino acids. The CDR3 DNA sequence: TGTGCCAGCAGCCGAACCAGCGGGAGAGAGGAGACCCAGTACTTC. This sequence encodes CASSRTSGREETQYF.

The table lists this clonotype with a few counts. V and J are TRBV6-1 and TRBJ2-7; D may correspond to TRBD1 or TRBD2 (5 bases each). Germline CDR1 reads MNHNS; CDR2 reads SASEGT. The CDR3 extends over 15 amino acids. Trimming stripped 5 bases from V and 7 bases from J, with 21 bases between. Here the CDR3 reads CASSKTGTAAWEQYF. Written as DNA, the CDR3 is TGTGCCAGCAGTAAGACTGGGACGGCGGCATGGGAGCAGTACTTC.

This clonotype came up a few times. CDR3: CASSPQGWVETQYF. In DNA form, the CDR3 reads TGTGCCAGTAGTCCTCAGGGTTGGGTGGAGACCCAGTACTTC. The chain couples TRBV19 to TRBJ2-5; the D gene is possibly TRBD1 (5 bases). V was clipped by 5 bases and J by 5 bases, with 15 bases between them. Germline V gene sequence: CDR1 LNHDA, CDR2 SQIVND (reference sequence). The CDR3 length is 14 residues. Full variable domain (remainder filled in from reference TRBV19 and TRBJ2-5): DGGITQSPKYLFRKEGQNVTLSCEQNLNHDAMYWYRQDPGQGLRLIYYSQIVNDFQKGDIAEGYSVSREKKESFPLTVTSAQKNPTAFYLCASSPQGWVETQYFGPGTRLLVL.

In its sample, this clonotype was seen many times. V is TRBV20-1 and J is TRBJ1-5; D not resolved. Trimming took 5 bases from V and 4 from J, leaving 6 bases between them. CDR3 length: 11 amino acids. The germline gives CDR1 DFQATT, CDR2 SNEGSKA (reference sequence). In DNA, the CDR3 is TGCAGTGCTGGAGTGAATCAGCCCCAGCATTTT. Translating gives CSAGVNQPQHF.